The clone carrying this T cell receptor beta chain was counted once. Germline V gives CDR1 MNHEY, CDR2 SVGAGI. The ends were cut back, 2 bases at V and 4 bases at J, with 11 bases in the middle. The CDR3 runs 14 residues. Original handling: Cell counts per sample came from amplifying reference gene primers. TCRdb keeps only in-frame clones here, not all; method: immunoSEQ multiplex PCR. The DNA was the basis for D and trimming; V, J and clone size are from that table. The repertoire holds approximately 70,000 clones, around 88% seen once, with about 6.4% in the top ten. The data derive from a study of blood T cell repertoires in COVID-19. For the study at large: Collection of acute and convalescent COVID-19 samples took place in the United States, Italy and Spain. In each case, the material was cDNA or gDNA derived from T cells, B-cell-depleted T cells, or PBMCs.

The chain couples TRBV6-5 to TRBJ1-2, with unresolved D. The sequence was obtained from a woman between 65 and 79 years old with acute or convalescent COVID-19. Specimen: peripheral blood. In DNA, the CDR3 is TGTGCCAGCAGTTACGATACAGCTTCCTATGGCTACACCTTC. Translated, it gives CASSYDTASYGYTF.